Shown below are 23 T cell receptor beta chains from a single sample sequenced in a study of T cell clones after liver transplantation. TCRdb's copy holds only in-frame clones and misses some; the assay was immunoSEQ multiplex PCR. The repertoire holds 65,000 to 90,000 clones, 90% seen once, with 2% to 3% in the top ten. The input for sequencing was CD4+ T cells from blood, taken before liver transplant. The receptor set was obtained from a human donor who received a liver transplant.

This sequence joins TRBV4-2 and TRBJ1-1, with a weak D call TRBD1 (6 bases). CDR3 size: 15 residues. V lost 0 bases, J lost 0 bases, and 8 bases lay in between. Per germline, CDR1 LGHNA and CDR2 YNFKEQ. CDR3 sequence (DNA): TGTGCCAGCAGCCAAGATGACAGGATGAACACTGAAGCTTTCTTT. This translates into CASSQDDRMNTEAFF.

This rearrangement joins TRBV27 to TRBJ2-6, with 13 bases fitting TRBD2. The CDR3 is made up of 19 amino acids. The V gene's germline CDR1 is MNHEY and CDR2 SMNVEV (reference sequence). With 2 bases clipped from V and 0 bases from J, the junction kept 4 bases outside the gene matches. Here the CDR3 DNA reads TGTGCCAGCAGTTTAGGGGGACTAGCGGGGATCTCTGGGGCCAACGTCCTGACTTTC. It codes for CASSLGGLAGISGANVLTF.

V gene TRBV5-1 combines with J gene TRBJ2-2, with a possible D match to TRBD2 (5 bases). Per germline, CDR1 SGHRS and CDR2 YFSETQ. Trimming stripped 1 base from V and 3 bases from J, with 7 bases between. This CDR3 contains 14 residues. The CDR3 loop reads CASSLIGDTGELFF. CDR3 DNA: TGCGCCAGCAGCTTGATCGGGGACACCGGGGAGCTGTTTTTT.

Only a few counts were recorded for this clone. The V and J genes are TRBV9 and TRBJ2-5; weak D call: TRBD1 (6 bases). Trimming took off 4 bases at V and 1 base at J, with 17 bases between the two ends. Germline V gives CDR1 SGDLS, CDR2 YYNGEE. The CDR3 sequence is 16 residues long. In DNA, the CDR3 is TGTGCCAGCAGCCCCCTGACAGGAGAGCTCCAAGAGACCCAGTACTTC. Translating it yields CASSPLTGELQETQYF.

This chain connects TRBV6-1 to TRBJ1-5, with D perhaps TRBD1 (6 bases). This CDR3 region has 15 residues. Looked up from germline, CDR1 is MNHNS and CDR2 is SASEGT. V was cut by 10 bases and J by 1 base, with 17 bases left in between. The CDR3 DNA reads as TGTGCCACCGGGGCGGGGGCAAGGAGCAATCAGCCCCAGCATTTT. Its protein is CATGAGARSNQPQHF.

J is TRBJ2-7 and V is TRBV5-1; tentatively, D is TRBD1 (6 bases). V dropped 0 bases and J dropped 6 bases, with 16 bases sitting between them. The V gene's germline CDR1 is SGHRS and CDR2 YFSETQ. The CDR3 contains 15 residues. CDR3 amino acids: CASSLENRDSAEQYF. DNA of the CDR3: TGCGCCAGCAGCTTGGAGAACAGGGATTCTGCCGAGCAGTACTTC.

The genes are TRBV27 and TRBJ2-7, with 7 bases matching TRBD2. After removal of 8 bases from V and 3 bases from J, the junction contained 7 bases not matched to a gene. The CDR3 consists of 13 residues. Germline CDR1 reads MNHEY; CDR2 reads SMNVEV (reference sequence). CDR3 in DNA: TGTGCCAGCGGCGCGTGGGGGGGCTACGAGCAGTACTTC. This translates into CASGAWGGYEQYF.

The chain uses TRBV19 and TRBJ2-2, with a possible D match to TRBD1 (6 bases). The CDR3 covers 16 residues. The ends were cut back, 3 bases at V and 3 bases at J, with 14 bases in the middle. Germline lookup yields CDR1 LNHDA and CDR2 SQIVND (reference sequence). CDR3 coding DNA: TGTGCCAGTAGTATCCAGAGCAGGGGTGACACCGGGGAGCTGTTTTTT. Its protein product is CASSIQSRGDTGELFF.

This chain links TRBV28 with TRBJ1-5; 7 bases are shared with TRBD1. CDR3 length equals 14 residues. V dropped 6 bases and J dropped 6; count of bases not matched to a gene: 8. The V gene's germline CDR1 is MDHEN and CDR2 SYDVKM. CDR3 DNA: TGTGCCAGCAGGTTCGACAGGGAGGGTCAGCCCCAGCATTTT. Its translation is CASRFDREGQPQHF.

This clone has a single count. The CDR3 nucleotides are TGTGCCAGCAGTAGTACTAGCGCCGAGCAGTACTTC. This encodes CASSSTSAEQYF. The chain recombines TRBV6-6 with TRBJ2-7, with 7 bases fitting TRBD2. The CDR3 is 12 residues long. V dropped 5 bases and J dropped 6; count of bases not matched to a gene: 4. Germline assignment: CDR1 MNHNY and CDR2 SVGAGI (reference sequence).

The V call is TRBV7-8, the J call TRBJ2-2; TRBD1 is a possible D gene (6 bases). V was clipped by 5 bases and J by 1 base, with 8 bases between them. CDR1 and CDR2 from the germline V gene are SGHVS and FQNEAQ. The CDR3 consists of 14 residues. Here the CDR3 reads CASSKQGNTGELFF. The CDR3 DNA is TGTGCCAGCAGCAAACAGGGGAACACCGGGGAGCTGTTTTTT. The full variable domain, its missing parts supplied by reference TRBV7-8 and TRBJ2-2, is GAGVSQSPRYKVAKRGQDVALRCDPISGHVSLFWYQQALGQGPEFLTYFQNEAQLDKSGLPSDRFFAERPEGSVSTLKIQRTQQEDSAVYLCASSKQGNTGELFFGEGSRLTVL.

V usage is TRBV7-9 and J usage is TRBJ2-3; 7 positions agree with TRBD2. The CDR3 loop spans 14 amino acids. V lost 3 bases, J lost 4 bases, and 4 bases stayed unmatched. In germline, CDR1 is SEHNR, CDR2 FQNEAQ (reference sequence). The CDR3 sequence: CASSLAGVADTQYF. In nucleotides, the CDR3 is TGTGCCAGCAGCTTGGCGGGAGTAGCAGATACGCAGTATTTT.

This clone was recorded only once. The V call is TRBV2, the J call TRBJ2-7; 10 bases map to TRBD1. The CDR3 is 15 residues long. The trim removed 6 bases at V and 1 base at J, leaving 6 bases unmatched. Germline V gene sequence: CDR1 SNHLY, CDR2 FYNNEI. The CDR3 nucleotides are TGTGCCAGCAGAGGGGACAGGGGTGGATCCTACGAGCAGTACTTC. Amino acids: CASRGDRGGSYEQYF.

The V call is TRBV2, the J call TRBJ1-2; 8 nucleotides align to TRBD1. The germline CDR1 and CDR2 sequences are SNHLY and FYNNEI. The CDR3 sequence is 14 residues long. Trimming took 5 bases from V and 1 from J; bases not matched to a gene: 3. CDR3 sequence: CASSTGQGNYGYTF. The DNA of the CDR3 is TGTGCCAGCAGTACCGGACAGGGTAACTATGGCTACACCTTC. Supplemented by reference TRBV2 and TRBJ1-2, the full variable domain reads EPEVTQTPSHQVTQMGQEVILRCVPISNHLYFYWYRQILGQKVEFLVSFYNNEISEKSEIFDDQFSVERPDGSNFTLKIRSTKLEDSAMYFCASSTGQGNYGYTFGSGTRLTVV.

The V gene is TRBV5-6, the J gene TRBJ2-7; 7 bases fit TRBD2. In germline, CDR1 is SGHDT, CDR2 YYEEEE. V was clipped by 9 bases and J by 5 bases; unmatched bases: 14. The CDR3 is 14 residues long. CDR3 sequence: CATISWGGIHEQYF. The DNA of the CDR3 is TGTGCCACCATTAGTTGGGGGGGAATCCACGAGCAGTACTTC.

The chain joins TRBV5-1 to TRBJ2-6; 9 bases align to TRBD1. In germline, CDR1 is SGHRS, CDR2 YFSETQ. This CDR3 spans 21 amino acids. The V segment lost 4 bases and the J segment 2 bases; nucleotides outside the gene matches: 19. The CDR3 region has the DNA TGCGCCAGCAGCAGGCCCTCCGGGACAGGGTTTACAACTCCTGGGGCCAACGTCCTGACTTTC. This encodes CASSRPSGTGFTTPGANVLTF.

The rearrangement uses TRBV7-2 and TRBJ1-2; the match to TRBD1 covers 10 bases. The CDR3 is made up of 15 amino acids. The J segment lost 6 bases and the V segment lost 6 bases, leaving 10 bases of the junction unmatched. Germline V lookup: CDR1 SGHTA, CDR2 FQGNSA. Written as DNA, the CDR3 is TGTGCCAGCAGACCAGCCGGGACAGGGGCAAATGGCTACACCTTC. Its translation is CASRPAGTGANGYTF.

CDR3: CASSLLSTSTGELFF. In DNA form, the CDR3 reads TGTGCCAGCAGCTTATTGTCGACTAGCACCGGGGAGCTGTTTTTT. The V gene is TRBV7-9, the J gene TRBJ2-2; maybe TRBD2 (6 bases). Trimming took 2 bases from V and 4 from J, leaving 11 bases between them. The CDR3 spans 15 residues. Looked up from germline, CDR1 is SEHNR and CDR2 is FQNEAQ (reference sequence).

The genes are TRBV11-3 and TRBJ2-3; maybe TRBD1 (7 bases). V was pared by 5 bases and J by 6 bases, with 24 bases between. CDR3 length: 17 amino acids. The V gene's germline CDR1 is SGHNT and CDR2 YENEEA. The CDR3 nucleotides read TGTGCCAGCAGCCCCGGCAGGGGGGACAGCTATCGGGATACGCAGTATTTT. Encoded protein: CASSPGRGDSYRDTQYF. Based on the CDR3 plus reference TRBV11-3 and TRBJ2-3, the full variable domain is EAGVVQSPRYKIIEKKQPVAFWCNPISGHNTLYWYLQNLGQGPELLIRYENEEAVDDSQLPKDRFSAERLKGVDSTLKIQPAELGDSAVYLCASSPGRGDSYRDTQYFGPGTRLTVL.

The chain carries TRBV2 and TRBJ2-1, with D maybe TRBD2 (5 bases). Per the germline V gene, CDR1 is SNHLY and CDR2 is FYNNEI. The CDR3 runs 13 residues. The V end lost 6 bases, the J end lost 4 bases, and 10 bases lay between the germline ends. CDR3 protein: CASRPGSYNEQFF. The CDR3 nucleotides are TGTGCCAGCAGGCCGGGATCTTACAATGAGCAGTTCTTC.

The rearrangement joins TRBV10-1 to TRBJ2-3; 9 bases are a match to TRBD2. Germline V lookup: CDR1 WNHNN, CDR2 SYGVQD (reference sequence). J gave up 0 bases and V 3 bases, and 4 bases lay outside the gene matches. CDR3 size: 16 residues. CDR3 DNA: TGCGCCAGCAGTGATATTGCGGGAGGGAGCACAGATACGCAGTATTTT. Protein sequence: CASSDIAGGSTDTQYF.

The CDR3 bases are TGTGCCAGCAGCTTAAGACTGTCCTACAATGAGCAGTTCTTC. Its protein is CASSLRLSYNEQFF. The rearrangement uses TRBV5-6 and TRBJ2-1; D not resolved. V lost 2 bases, J lost 1 base, and 7 bases lay in between. The CDR3 has 14 residues. Germline CDR1 SGHDT, CDR2 YYEEEE.

The CDR3 nucleotides are TGCGCCAGCAGCTTGGATAGTTCGCGATACAATGAGCAGTTCTTC. It specifies CASSLDSSRYNEQFF. The genes are TRBV5-1 and TRBJ2-1; D is uncertain. Trimming removed 0 bases at V and 4 bases at J, with 11 bases between. CDR3 length: 15 residues. Germline V gives CDR1 SGHRS, CDR2 YFSETQ.